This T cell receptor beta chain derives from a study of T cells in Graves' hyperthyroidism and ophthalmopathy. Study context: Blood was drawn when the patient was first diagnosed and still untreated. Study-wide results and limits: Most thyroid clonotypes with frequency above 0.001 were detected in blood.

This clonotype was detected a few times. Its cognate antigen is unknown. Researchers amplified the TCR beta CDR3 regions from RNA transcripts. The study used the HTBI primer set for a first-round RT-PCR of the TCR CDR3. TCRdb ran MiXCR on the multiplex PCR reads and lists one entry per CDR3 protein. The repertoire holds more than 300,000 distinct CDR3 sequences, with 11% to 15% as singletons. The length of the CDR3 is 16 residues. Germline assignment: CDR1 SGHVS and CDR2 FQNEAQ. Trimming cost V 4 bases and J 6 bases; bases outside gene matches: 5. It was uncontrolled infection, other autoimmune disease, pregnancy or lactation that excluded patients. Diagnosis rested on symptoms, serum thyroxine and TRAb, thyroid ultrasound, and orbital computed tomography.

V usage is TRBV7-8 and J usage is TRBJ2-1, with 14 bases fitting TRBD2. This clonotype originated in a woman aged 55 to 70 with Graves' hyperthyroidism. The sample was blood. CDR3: CASSSGTSGRPNEQFF. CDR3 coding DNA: TGTGCCAGCAGCTCCGGGACTAGCGGGAGACCCAATGAGCAGTTCTTC.